A single sample is the source of the 23 T cell receptor beta chains below, sequenced in a study of T cells after yellow fever vaccination. TCRdb recomputed calls from the 5' RACE reads with MiXCR, one row per CDR3 protein. The sample consists of roughly 170,000 distinct CDR3 sequences, roughly 6.2% of them appearing once. The specimen was CD4+ T cells sorted from PBMCs, collected on the day of the first yellow fever vaccination. The receptor source for this set is a young man who received the YFV17D yellow fever vaccine.

The CDR3 coding sequence is TGCGCCAGCAGGGGGGGGCGAGACACAGATACGCAGTATTTT. It is translated as CASRGGRDTDTQYF. The chain carries TRBV5-1 and TRBJ2-3, with D possibly being TRBD2 (7 bases). V shed 5 bases and J shed 2 bases, with 12 bases lying between them. This CDR3 is 14 amino acids long. CDR1 is SGHRS and CDR2 is YFSETQ in the germline V gene.

This clonotype was detected only a few times. The chain is built from TRBV7-2 and TRBJ1-6; 7 bases are shared with TRBD1. V dropped 2 bases and J dropped 2; count of bases not matched to a gene: 6. Germline CDR1 reads SGHTA; CDR2 reads FQGNSA. This CDR3 is 17 amino acids long. This chain's CDR3 is CASSLKWGQTYNSPLHF. For the CDR3, the DNA is TGTGCCAGCAGCTTAAAGTGGGGACAGACCTATAATTCACCCCTCCACTTT.

CDR3 nucleotide sequence: TGCAGTGCCGGCGAGTACGCCTACACCTTC. The encoded protein is CSAGEYAYTF. The chain carries TRBV20-1 and TRBJ1-2; D unclear. V gave up 6 bases and J gave up 10 bases, with 12 bases separating them. This CDR3 spans 10 amino acids. Germline CDR1 and CDR2: DFQATT and SNEGSKA (reference sequence).

The table lists this clonotype with many counts. This chain connects TRBV4-3 to TRBJ1-1, with D perhaps matching TRBD1 (6 bases). V shed 6 bases and J shed 0 bases, with 11 bases lying between them. The CDR3 totals 14 residues. Per germline, CDR1 LGHNA and CDR2 YSLEER. The CDR3 is CASSRRTVNTEAFF. The CDR3 DNA sequence: TGCGCCAGCAGTCGTAGGACAGTGAACACTGAAGCTTTCTTT.

This clonotype was recorded at least ten times. V and J are TRBV7-2 and TRBJ2-3; D perhaps matches TRBD2 (6 bases). Germline values: CDR1 SGHTA, CDR2 FQGNSA. Trimming cost V 1 base and J 8 bases, with 13 bases left between them. CDR3 length: 14 amino acids. The CDR3 reads CASSLVGSGRTQYF. DNA of the CDR3: TGTGCCAGCAGCTTAGTGGGTAGCGGTCGTACGCAGTATTTT.

V is TRBV5-5 and J is TRBJ1-1; tentatively, D is TRBD1 (6 bases). In germline, CDR1 is SGHKS, CDR2 YYEKEE (reference sequence). CDR3 size: 16 residues. V lost 1 base and J 5 bases, leaving 18 bases between the germline ends. The CDR3 nucleotides read TGTGCCAGCAGCTTGTACTCGTCAGGGGTTGGTACTGAAGCTTTCTTT. Amino acids: CASSLYSSGVGTEAFF.

This clonotype was recorded at least ten times. This rearrangement joins TRBV14 to TRBJ2-7; a possible D gene is TRBD1 (6 bases). Germline V gene sequence: CDR1 SGHDN, CDR2 FVKESK. The CDR3 loop spans 14 amino acids. V was shortened by 5 bases and J by 2 bases, with 13 bases between the two germline ends. The CDR3 loop is CASSDYRVPYEQYV. The DNA of the CDR3 is TGTGCCAGCAGCGATTACAGGGTCCCCTACGAGCAGTACGTC.

This clonotype was seen ten or more times. The chain uses TRBV7-2 and TRBJ2-3, with 7 bases matching TRBD1. J lost 3 bases, V lost 3 bases, and 6 bases had no gene match. The CDR3 contains 15 residues. Germline CDR1 and CDR2: SGHTA and FQGNSA. CDR3 residues: CASSFRDSRTDTQYF. CDR3 nucleotides: TGTGCCAGCAGCTTCCGGGACAGCCGAACAGATACGCAGTATTTT.

This clonotype was seen repeatedly, ten times or more. A junction end diverges from the germline sequence, so it may reflect a read error. This chain links TRBV12-3 or TRBV12-4 with TRBJ1-2; D is undetermined. This CDR3 is built from 11 residues. The CDR3, as DNA: TGTGCCAGCGGCCGGGTTGGGATGTTGTACTTC. Translation: CASGRVGMLYF.

This clonotype was seen at least ten times. The chain carries TRBV5-1 and TRBJ2-6, with D unresolved. The CDR3 spans 17 residues. V lost 0 bases and J 0 bases, leaving 10 bases between the germline ends. Germline V gene lookup returns CDR1 SGHRS and CDR2 YFSETQ. CDR3 nucleotides: TGCGCCAGCAGCTTGGGGGGTACCCTCTCTGGGGCCAACGTCCTGACTTTC. Its translation: CASSLGGTLSGANVLTF.

CDR3 nucleotides: TGTGCCAGCTCACCACGCAGGACTAGCGGCCTCCGGGTTGATACGCAGTATTTT. Encoded protein: CASSPRRTSGLRVDTQYF. The chain couples TRBV18 to TRBJ2-3, with TRBD2 matching 10 bases. With V trimmed by 1 base and J by 6 bases, 13 bases remained unmatched. Germline assignment: CDR1 KGHSH and CDR2 LQKENI. The CDR3 is 18 residues long.

This clonotype has a count of ten or more. V usage is TRBV27 and J usage is TRBJ2-3, with unresolved D. The CDR3 runs 12 residues. Trimming stripped 4 bases from V and 14 bases from J, with 16 bases between. CDR1 is MNHEY and CDR2 is SMNVEV in the germline V gene (reference sequence). The CDR3 coding sequence is TGTGCCAGCAGTTCTTACACGGATAGAAGGTATTTT. Residues: CASSSYTDRRYF.

In its sample, this clonotype was seen many times. The V call is TRBV3-1, the J call TRBJ2-3; D not certain. CDR1 LGHDT and CDR2 YNNKEL come from the germline V gene (reference sequence). This CDR3 comprises 17 residues. Trimming shortened V by 4 bases and J by 1 base, and 18 bases separated the two germline ends. CDR3 protein: CASSLGSGPRGTDTQYF. The CDR3 DNA is TGTGCCAGCAGCCTGGGGTCAGGCCCCCGGGGCACAGATACGCAGTATTTT.

This clonotype was counted many times. The J gene is TRBJ2-7, the V gene TRBV20-1; TRBD1 matches at 9 bases. V was clipped by 6 bases and J by 0 bases; unmatched bases: 9. The CDR3 totals 15 residues. The germline CDR1 and CDR2 sequences are DFQATT and SNEGSKA (reference sequence). In DNA form, the CDR3 reads TGCAGTGCACCCAAACCGACAGGGGGCTCCTACGAGCAGTACGTC. Translated, it gives CSAPKPTGGSYEQYV.

There are many counts of this clonotype. This chain's CDR3 is CASSLAGQATNSNYGYTF. Here the CDR3 DNA reads TGCGCCAGCAGCTTGGCGGGACAGGCAACTAATTCTAACTATGGCTACACCTTC. V is TRBV5-1 and J is TRBJ1-2; TRBD1 aligns across 8 bases. From germline, CDR1 is SGHRS and CDR2 YFSETQ. V dropped 0 bases and J dropped 0; count of bases not matched to a gene: 10. The CDR3 has 18 residues.

This clonotype showed up many times. The chain combines TRBV6-5 with TRBJ1-2; D is perhaps TRBD1 (5 bases). V was pared by 0 bases and J by 2 bases, with 13 bases between. Per germline, CDR1 MNHEY and CDR2 SVGAGI. This CDR3 has 16 residues. This chain's CDR3 is CASSYSVGASNYGYTF. The CDR3 DNA reads TGTGCCAGCAGTTACTCGGTAGGGGCTTCGAACTATGGCTACACCTTC.

This clonotype was counted ten times or more. The rearrangement links TRBV10-2 to TRBJ2-1; the D gene is possibly TRBD2 (6 bases). Germline loops: CDR1 WSHSY, CDR2 SAAADI. The CDR3 runs 13 residues. Trimming cost V 6 bases and J 3 bases, with 9 bases left between them. The CDR3 spells CASRTRGYNEQFF. In DNA form, the CDR3 reads TGCGCCAGCAGGACTAGAGGCTACAATGAGCAGTTCTTC.

At least ten counts were recorded for this clonotype. V gene TRBV6-5 combines with J gene TRBJ2-5; 8 nucleotides match TRBD1. With V trimmed by 0 bases and J by 4 bases, 7 bases remained unmatched. The CDR3 spans 16 residues. The germline V gene encodes CDR1 MNHEY and CDR2 SVGAGI. The CDR3 loop is CASSYSPDRVGETQYF. CDR3 DNA sequence: TGTGCCAGCAGTTACTCCCCGGACAGGGTAGGAGAGACCCAGTACTTC.

The chain has TRBV9 and TRBJ1-4; the D is unclear. Germline values: CDR1 SGDLS, CDR2 YYNGEE. Trimming shortened V by 6 bases and J by 2 bases, and 17 bases separated the two germline ends. The CDR3 runs to 16 residues. For the CDR3, the DNA is TGTGCCAGCACCCCCTCGTACCGTCAGACTAATGAAAAACTGTTTTTT. As protein: CASTPSYRQTNEKLFF.

This clonotype was counted only a few times. This chain uses TRBV4-2 with TRBJ2-5; 12 nucleotides match TRBD2. V was clipped by 4 bases and J by 5 bases; unmatched bases: 8. Germline lookup yields CDR1 LGHNA and CDR2 YNFKEQ. CDR3 length: 16 amino acids. The CDR3 region is CASSRSSGGAEETQYF. In DNA, the CDR3 is TGTGCCAGCAGCCGATCTAGCGGGGGGGCCGAGGAGACCCAGTACTTC.

Points on this clonotype: A much larger clone differs by one base, so this may be a read error. The gene calls are TRBV7-9 and TRBJ1-1, with unresolved D. Trimming removed 4 bases at V and 5 bases at J, with 11 bases between. The CDR3 has 13 residues. Germline V gene sequence: CDR1 SEHNR, CDR2 FQNEAQ (reference sequence). The CDR3 nucleotides read TGTGCCAGCAGCTCATTTGCGGTGACTGAAGCTTTCTTT. This codes for CASSSFAVTEAFF.

The rearrangement uses TRBV6-2 or TRBV6-3 and TRBJ2-3; 8 bases align to TRBD2. This CDR3 spans 16 amino acids. V was pared by 2 bases and J by 2 bases, with 6 bases of the junction left unmatched. Germline values: CDR1 MNHEY, CDR2 SVGEGT. This chain's CDR3 is CASSYSSGGPTDTQYF. In DNA, the CDR3 is TGTGCCAGCAGTTACAGCAGCGGGGGTCCCACAGATACGCAGTATTTT.

V gene TRBV4-3 combines with J gene TRBJ2-2; TRBD2 is a possible D gene (5 bases). CDR1 is LGHNA and CDR2 is YSLEER in the germline V gene. Trimming took off 0 bases at V and 5 bases at J, with 16 bases between the two ends. The CDR3 runs to 17 residues. The DNA of the CDR3 is TGCGCCAGCAGCCAAGACGGCAGTTGGCGGGTGACCGGGGAGCTGTTTTTT. Protein sequence: CASSQDGSWRVTGELFF.